The rows below give T cell receptor beta chains drawn from one sample of a study of blood T cells in healthy people across ages. From the 5' RACE reads, TCRdb called clonotypes with MiXCR, one entry per CDR3 protein. The profile shows approximately 1,700,000 distinct CDR3 sequences, about two fifths of them singletons. Specimen: blood. The receptors were sampled from a human donor in good health. Each CDR3 is given with its conserved first and last residue. D genes are given only for firm matches. Where a row states a size, it is once, few, many or the class of an expanded clone; other rows omit it.

d_call: .; clone_size: few; j_call: TRBJ2-1; v_call: TRBV24-1; cdr3_aa: CATSDSGLIPNEQFF; cdr3_nt: TGTGCCACCAGTGATTCGGGACTCATTCCCAATGAGCAGTTCTTC
d_call: .; clone_size: .; j_call: TRBJ1-1; v_call: TRBV2; cdr3_aa: CASSEMAGITEAFF; cdr3_nt: TGTGCCAGCAGTGAGATGGCAGGGATTACTGAAGCTTTCTTT
d_call: .; clone_size: .; j_call: TRBJ1-1; v_call: TRBV13; cdr3_aa: CASSPPPFQGSLNTEAFF; cdr3_nt: TGTGCCAGCAGCCCCCCCCCCTTCCAGGGTTCTTTGAACACTGAAGCTTTCTTT
d_call: .; clone_size: .; j_call: TRBJ1-6; v_call: TRBV9; cdr3_aa: CASSAQDSRFYNSPLHF; cdr3_nt: TGTGCCAGCAGCGCCCAGGACAGTCGGTTTTATAATTCACCCCTCCACTTT
d_call: .; clone_size: .; j_call: TRBJ2-2; v_call: TRBV6-1; cdr3_aa: CASNPSPGVAGELFF; cdr3_nt: TGTGCCAGCAACCCGAGTCCGGGTGTGGCCGGGGAGCTGTTTTTT
d_call: .; clone_size: few; j_call: TRBJ2-1; v_call: TRBV29-1; cdr3_aa: CSVPPPGTGPNEQFF; cdr3_nt: TGCAGCGTTCCTCCCCCAGGTACAGGGCCCAATGAGCAGTTCTTC
d_call: TRBD1; clone_size: .; j_call: TRBJ1-2; v_call: TRBV6-1; cdr3_aa: CASSGPGQRGYGYTF; cdr3_nt: TGTGCCAGCAGTGGTCCGGGACAGAGGGGCTATGGCTACACCTTC
d_call: .; clone_size: .; j_call: TRBJ2-1; v_call: TRBV20-1; cdr3_aa: CSATLSSYNEQFF; cdr3_nt: TGCAGTGCCACACTGAGCTCCTACAATGAGCAGTTCTTC
d_call: TRBD2; clone_size: few; j_call: TRBJ2-1; v_call: TRBV12-3/TRBV12-4; cdr3_aa: CASREAGSHNEQFF; cdr3_nt: TGTGCCAGCAGGGAAGCGGGGTCACACAATGAGCAGTTCTTC
d_call: TRBD1; clone_size: few; j_call: TRBJ2-2; v_call: TRBV4-3; cdr3_aa: CASSQTGGTGELFF; cdr3_nt: TGCGCCAGCAGCCAAACAGGGGGGACCGGGGAGCTGTTTTTT
d_call: TRBD1; clone_size: .; j_call: TRBJ1-2; v_call: TRBV6-1; cdr3_aa: CASLTGYENGYTF; cdr3_nt: TGTGCCAGCCTGACAGGGTATGAGAATGGCTACACCTTC
d_call: TRBD2; clone_size: .; j_call: TRBJ2-1; v_call: TRBV2; cdr3_aa: CASSEARVAGGEQFF; cdr3_nt: TGTGCCAGCAGTGAAGCGCGGGTCGCGGGGGGGGAGCAGTTCTTC
d_call: .; clone_size: .; j_call: TRBJ2-3; v_call: TRBV12-3/TRBV12-4; cdr3_aa: CANSLASWRVGLADTQYF; cdr3_nt: TGTGCCAACAGTTTGGCAAGTTGGAGAGTTGGGTTGGCAGATACGCAGTATTTT
d_call: TRBD1; clone_size: .; j_call: TRBJ2-4; v_call: TRBV7-9; cdr3_aa: CASSGQGTSGNIQYF; cdr3_nt: TGTGCCAGCAGTGGACAGGGGACGAGCGGAAACATTCAGTACTTC
d_call: .; clone_size: .; j_call: TRBJ1-2; v_call: TRBV7-9; cdr3_aa: CASTVAWGRANYGYTF; cdr3_nt: TGTGCCAGCACCGTCGCTTGGGGCAGAGCTAACTATGGCTACACCTTC
d_call: .; clone_size: .; j_call: TRBJ1-1; v_call: TRBV7-8; cdr3_aa: CASSSDRGGAGAFF; cdr3_nt: TGTGCCAGCAGCTCAGATAGGGGGGGGGCGGGAGCTTTCTTT
d_call: TRBD2; clone_size: many; j_call: TRBJ2-3; v_call: TRBV4-2; cdr3_aa: CASSQERGGPDTQYF; cdr3_nt: TGTGCCAGCAGCCAAGAGCGGGGGGGCCCAGATACGCAGTATTTT
d_call: TRBD2; clone_size: many; j_call: TRBJ2-7; v_call: TRBV20-1; cdr3_aa: CSARTSGGIYEQYF; cdr3_nt: TGCAGTGCTCGCACTAGCGGGGGGATCTACGAGCAGTACTTC
d_call: .; clone_size: .; j_call: TRBJ2-1; v_call: TRBV6-2/TRBV6-3; cdr3_aa: CASALTAYNEQFF; cdr3_nt: TGTGCCAGCGCACTGACAGCTTACAATGAGCAGTTCTTC
d_call: .; clone_size: few; j_call: TRBJ2-7; v_call: TRBV6-5; cdr3_aa: CASSPNRFHNEQYF; cdr3_nt: TGTGCCAGCAGTCCGAACAGGTTTCATAATGAGCAGTACTTC
d_call: .; clone_size: .; j_call: TRBJ2-3; v_call: TRBV27; cdr3_aa: CASSLLGGPAGTDTQYF; cdr3_nt: TGTGCCAGCAGCCTGCTGGGGGGGCCGGCTGGCACAGATACGCAGTATTTT
d_call: TRBD2; clone_size: .; j_call: TRBJ2-3; v_call: TRBV4-3; cdr3_aa: CASSQGSGGSLDTQYF; cdr3_nt: TGCGCCAGCAGCCAGGGTAGCGGGGGGTCACTAGATACGCAGTATTTT
d_call: .; clone_size: .; j_call: TRBJ2-7; v_call: TRBV14; cdr3_aa: CASSQIGGPYNEQYF; cdr3_nt: TGTGCCAGCAGCCAAATCGGGGGGCCGTACAATGAGCAGTACTTC
d_call: TRBD1; clone_size: .; j_call: TRBJ2-7; v_call: TRBV29-1; cdr3_aa: CSVYLGQAHEQYF; cdr3_nt: TGCAGCGTATATTTGGGACAGGCCCACGAGCAGTACTTC
d_call: .; clone_size: .; j_call: TRBJ1-4; v_call: TRBV6-5; cdr3_aa: CASSYQVNEKLFF; cdr3_nt: TGTGCCAGCAGTTACCAGGTTAATGAAAAACTGTTTTTT
d_call: TRBD1; clone_size: once; j_call: TRBJ1-5; v_call: TRBV6-2/TRBV6-3; cdr3_aa: CASSPRRGRGQPQHF; cdr3_nt: TGTGCCAGCAGTCCTCGAAGGGGGCGAGGGCAGCCCCAGCATTTT
d_call: TRBD1; clone_size: .; j_call: TRBJ1-5; v_call: TRBV19; cdr3_aa: CASSPHWTGHGQPQHF; cdr3_nt: TGTGCCAGTAGTCCTCACTGGACAGGACACGGACAGCCCCAGCATTTT
d_call: .; clone_size: few; j_call: TRBJ2-5; v_call: TRBV27; cdr3_aa: CASSVDSTATQYF; cdr3_nt: TGTGCCAGCAGTGTGGACAGCACGGCGACCCAGTACTTC
d_call: TRBD1; clone_size: .; j_call: TRBJ1-2; v_call: TRBV28; cdr3_aa: CASSSPDRGLGYTF; cdr3_nt: TGTGCCAGCAGTTCCCCTGACAGGGGACTTGGCTACACCTTC
d_call: .; clone_size: .; j_call: TRBJ2-3; v_call: TRBV5-1; cdr3_aa: CASSVASEASTDTQYF; cdr3_nt: TGCGCCAGCAGCGTTGCGTCGGAGGCGAGCACAGATACGCAGTATTTT
d_call: .; clone_size: once; j_call: TRBJ2-1; v_call: TRBV7-9; cdr3_aa: CASSFNRGILNEQFF; cdr3_nt: TGTGCCAGCAGCTTCAACCGGGGTATACTCAATGAGCAGTTCTTC
d_call: .; clone_size: few; j_call: TRBJ2-7; v_call: TRBV7-9; cdr3_aa: CASSLAPGEYEQYF; cdr3_nt: TGTGCCAGCAGCTTAGCTCCAGGAGAGTACGAGCAGTACTTC
d_call: .; clone_size: .; j_call: TRBJ2-3; v_call: TRBV28; cdr3_aa: CASRGTPPSDTQYF; cdr3_nt: TGTGCCAGCAGGGGGACTCCCCCTTCAGATACGCAGTATTTT
d_call: TRBD2; clone_size: few; j_call: TRBJ2-5; v_call: TRBV6-5; cdr3_aa: CASSFWTSGAQETQYF; cdr3_nt: TGTGCCAGCAGTTTTTGGACTAGCGGGGCCCAAGAGACCCAGTACTTC
d_call: TRBD1; clone_size: .; j_call: TRBJ1-4; v_call: TRBV4-1; cdr3_aa: CASSRSGGADNEKLFF; cdr3_nt: TGCGCCAGCAGCCGCTCAGGGGGCGCAGATAATGAAAAACTGTTTTTT
d_call: TRBD1; clone_size: .; j_call: TRBJ2-7; v_call: TRBV5-6; cdr3_aa: CASSRGTVWEQYF; cdr3_nt: TGTGCCAGCAGCAGGGGGACAGTCTGGGAGCAGTACTTC
d_call: .; clone_size: .; j_call: TRBJ1-2; v_call: TRBV4-1; cdr3_aa: CASSQTETYNYGYTF; cdr3_nt: TGCGCCAGCAGCCAAACCGAGACCTACAACTATGGCTACACCTTC
d_call: .; clone_size: once; j_call: TRBJ1-4; v_call: TRBV7-9; cdr3_aa: CATPSDKPNEKLFF; cdr3_nt: TGTGCCACCCCATCGGACAAGCCTAATGAAAAACTGTTTTTT
d_call: .; clone_size: once; j_call: TRBJ2-3; v_call: TRBV2; cdr3_aa: CASLRDTTDTQYF; cdr3_nt: TGTGCCAGCCTAAGGGATACGACAGATACGCAGTATTTT
d_call: TRBD1; clone_size: .; j_call: TRBJ2-4; v_call: TRBV6-6; cdr3_aa: CASSYPPDRSPNIQYF; cdr3_nt: TGTGCCAGCAGTTACCCTCCGGACAGGTCCCCAAACATTCAGTACTTC
d_call: TRBD1; clone_size: .; j_call: TRBJ1-1; v_call: TRBV25-1; cdr3_aa: CASRAYRGIEAFF; cdr3_nt: TGTGCCAGCAGGGCCTACAGGGGGATTGAAGCTTTCTTT
d_call: .; clone_size: .; j_call: TRBJ2-4; v_call: TRBV20-1; cdr3_aa: CSAERGGKNIQYF; cdr3_nt: TGCAGTGCTGAGAGGGGGGGCAAAAACATTCAGTACTTC
d_call: .; clone_size: .; j_call: TRBJ2-3; v_call: TRBV7-9; cdr3_aa: CASSPGGGRVATSSTDTQYF; cdr3_nt: TGTGCCAGCAGCCCTGGGGGGGGGCGAGTGGCTACTTCTAGCACAGATACGCAGTATTTT
d_call: .; clone_size: many; j_call: TRBJ1-2; v_call: TRBV7-2; cdr3_aa: CASSLRGGGYTF; cdr3_nt: TGTGCCAGCAGTCTAAGGGGCGGTGGCTACACCTTC
d_call: TRBD1; clone_size: .; j_call: TRBJ2-1; v_call: TRBV9; cdr3_aa: CASSIRDRGLQFF; cdr3_nt: TGTGCCAGCAGCATCAGGGACAGGGGGTTGCAGTTCTTC
d_call: .; clone_size: .; j_call: TRBJ2-7; v_call: TRBV29-1; cdr3_aa: CSVEVGRSSYEQYF; cdr3_nt: TGCAGCGTTGAAGTGGGTAGGTCATCCTACGAGCAGTACTTC
d_call: TRBD2; clone_size: .; j_call: TRBJ2-3; v_call: TRBV28; cdr3_aa: CASSSKRGGIDTQYF; cdr3_nt: TGTGCCAGCAGCTCCAAGCGGGGGGGAATAGATACGCAGTATTTT
d_call: TRBD1; clone_size: .; j_call: TRBJ2-1; v_call: TRBV10-3; cdr3_aa: CAITGTGASREQFF; cdr3_nt: TGTGCCATCACCGGGACAGGGGCCTCCCGGGAGCAGTTCTTC
d_call: TRBD1; clone_size: .; j_call: TRBJ2-7; v_call: TRBV10-3; cdr3_aa: CAISDRGRGPSYEQYF; cdr3_nt: TGTGCCATCAGTGATAGAGGAAGGGGGCCCTCCTACGAGCAGTACTTC
d_call: .; clone_size: .; j_call: TRBJ2-5; v_call: TRBV6-6; cdr3_aa: CASSGGIPQGTQYF; cdr3_nt: TGTGCCAGCAGTGGCGGGATCCCCCAGGGGACCCAGTACTTC
d_call: .; clone_size: .; j_call: TRBJ2-4; v_call: TRBV6-5; cdr3_aa: CASSYFRTNSEQYF; cdr3_nt: TGTGCCAGCAGTTACTTCCGGACTAATTCGGAGCAGTACTTC
d_call: TRBD1; clone_size: .; j_call: TRBJ2-1; v_call: TRBV4-1; cdr3_aa: CASNQDGTGAYNEQFF; cdr3_nt: TGCGCCAGCAACCAAGACGGGACAGGGGCATACAATGAGCAGTTCTTC
d_call: TRBD1; clone_size: few; j_call: TRBJ1-5; v_call: TRBV19; cdr3_aa: CAIGTGNQPQHF; cdr3_nt: TGTGCCATAGGGACAGGCAATCAGCCCCAGCATTTT
d_call: .; clone_size: few; j_call: TRBJ2-7; v_call: TRBV15; cdr3_aa: CATSRDYRRQLYYEQYF; cdr3_nt: TGTGCCACCAGCAGAGATTATCGTCGGCAGCTTTACTACGAGCAGTACTTC